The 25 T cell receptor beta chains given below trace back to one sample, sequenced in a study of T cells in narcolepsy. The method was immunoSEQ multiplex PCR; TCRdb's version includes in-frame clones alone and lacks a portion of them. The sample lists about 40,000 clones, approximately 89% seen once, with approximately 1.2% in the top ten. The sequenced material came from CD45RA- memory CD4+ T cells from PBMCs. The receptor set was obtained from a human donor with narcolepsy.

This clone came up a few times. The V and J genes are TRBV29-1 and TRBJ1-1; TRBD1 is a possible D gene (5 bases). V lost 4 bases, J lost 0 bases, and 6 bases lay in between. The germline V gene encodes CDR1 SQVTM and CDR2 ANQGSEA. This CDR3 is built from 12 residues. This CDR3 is CSVGGMNTEAFF. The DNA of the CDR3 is TGCAGCGTTGGGGGCATGAACACTGAAGCTTTCTTT.

The CDR3 DNA reads as TGTGCCAGCCACCTTGCAACTAATGAAAAACTGTTTTTT. This gives the protein CASHLATNEKLFF. The V gene is TRBV5-5, the J gene TRBJ1-4; no definite D call. The CDR3 extends over 13 amino acids. Germline loops: CDR1 SGHKS, CDR2 YYEKEE (reference sequence). V was trimmed by 7 bases and J by 0 bases, leaving 7 bases between them.

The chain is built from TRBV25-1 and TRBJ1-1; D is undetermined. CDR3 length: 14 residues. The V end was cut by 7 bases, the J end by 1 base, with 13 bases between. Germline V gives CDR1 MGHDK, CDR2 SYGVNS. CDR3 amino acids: CASTGSARNTEAFF. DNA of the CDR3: TGTGCCAGCACCGGCTCTGCGAGGAACACTGAAGCTTTCTTT.

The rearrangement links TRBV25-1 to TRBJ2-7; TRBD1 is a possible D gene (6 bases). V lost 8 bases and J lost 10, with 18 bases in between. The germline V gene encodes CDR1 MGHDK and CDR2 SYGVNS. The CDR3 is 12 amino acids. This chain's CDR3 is CASSGVGGDQYF. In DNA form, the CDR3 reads TGTGCCAGCTCGGGCGTTGGGGGCGATCAGTACTTC.

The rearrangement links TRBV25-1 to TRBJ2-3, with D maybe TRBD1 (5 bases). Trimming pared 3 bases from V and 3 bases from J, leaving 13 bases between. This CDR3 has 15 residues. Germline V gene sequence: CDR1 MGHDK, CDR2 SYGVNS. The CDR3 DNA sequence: TGTGCCAGCAGTGATAAGGGGATTTTAACAGATACGCAGTATTTT. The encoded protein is CASSDKGILTDTQYF.

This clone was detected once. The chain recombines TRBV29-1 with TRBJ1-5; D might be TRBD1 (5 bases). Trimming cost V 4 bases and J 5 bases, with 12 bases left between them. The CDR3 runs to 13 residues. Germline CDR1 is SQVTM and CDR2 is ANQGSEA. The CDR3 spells CSVVAGRDQPQHF. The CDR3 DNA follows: TGCAGCGTTGTGGCAGGGAGAGATCAGCCCCAGCATTTT. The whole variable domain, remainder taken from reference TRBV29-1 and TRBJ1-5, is SAVISQKPSRDICQRGTSLTIQCQVDSQVTMMFWYRQQPGQSLTLIATANQGSEATYESGFVIDKFPISRPNLTFSTLTVSNMSPEDSSIYLCSVVAGRDQPQHFGDGTRLSIL.

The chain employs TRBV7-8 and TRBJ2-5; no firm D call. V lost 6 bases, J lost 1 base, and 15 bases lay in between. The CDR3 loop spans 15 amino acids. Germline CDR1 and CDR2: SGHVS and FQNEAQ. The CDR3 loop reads CASSHYSRRQETQYF. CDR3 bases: TGTGCCAGCAGTCATTACTCCCGACGCCAAGAGACCCAGTACTTC.

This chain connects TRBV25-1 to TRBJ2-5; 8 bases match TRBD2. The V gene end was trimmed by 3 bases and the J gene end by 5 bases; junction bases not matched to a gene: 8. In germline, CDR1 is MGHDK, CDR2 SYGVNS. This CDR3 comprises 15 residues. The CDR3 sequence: CASSDGGGTGETQYF. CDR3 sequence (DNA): TGTGCCAGCAGTGACGGCGGGGGGACCGGGGAGACCCAGTACTTC.

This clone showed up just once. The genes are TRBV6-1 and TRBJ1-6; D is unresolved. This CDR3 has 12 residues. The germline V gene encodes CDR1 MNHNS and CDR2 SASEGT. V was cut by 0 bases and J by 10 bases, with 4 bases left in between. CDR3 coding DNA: TGTGCCAGCAGTGAAGCCCGGTCACCCCTCCACTTT. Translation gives CASSEARSPLHF.

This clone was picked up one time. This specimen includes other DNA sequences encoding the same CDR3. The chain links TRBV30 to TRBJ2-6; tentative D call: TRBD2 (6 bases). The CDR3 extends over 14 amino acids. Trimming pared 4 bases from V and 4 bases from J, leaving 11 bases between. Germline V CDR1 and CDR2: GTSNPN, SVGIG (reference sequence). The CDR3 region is CAWMGGRGANVLTF. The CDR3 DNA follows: TGTGCCTGGATGGGGGGACGGGGGGCCAACGTCCTGACTTTC.

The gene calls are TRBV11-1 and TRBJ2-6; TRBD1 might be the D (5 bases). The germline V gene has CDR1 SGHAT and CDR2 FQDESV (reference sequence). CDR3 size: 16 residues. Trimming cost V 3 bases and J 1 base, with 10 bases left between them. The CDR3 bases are TGTGCCAGCAGCTTTTGGCAGGGTTCTGGGGCCAACGTCCTGACTTTC. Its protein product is CASSFWQGSGANVLTF.

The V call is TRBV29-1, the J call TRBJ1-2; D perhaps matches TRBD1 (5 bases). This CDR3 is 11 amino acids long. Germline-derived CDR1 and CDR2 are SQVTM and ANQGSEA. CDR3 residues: CTVRGGFGYTF. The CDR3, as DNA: TGCACCGTCCGGGGGGGGTTCGGCTACACCTTC.

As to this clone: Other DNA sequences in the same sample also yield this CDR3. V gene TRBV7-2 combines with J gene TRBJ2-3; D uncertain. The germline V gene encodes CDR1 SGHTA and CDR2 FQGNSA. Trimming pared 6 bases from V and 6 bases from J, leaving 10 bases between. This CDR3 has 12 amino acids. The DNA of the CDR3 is TGTGCCAGCAGTCACTATGGGGATACGCAGTATTTT. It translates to CASSHYGDTQYF.

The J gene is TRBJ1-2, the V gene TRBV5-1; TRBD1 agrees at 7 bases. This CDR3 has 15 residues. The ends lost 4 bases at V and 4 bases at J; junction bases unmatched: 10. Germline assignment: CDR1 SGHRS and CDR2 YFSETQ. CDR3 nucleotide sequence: TGCGCCAGCAGCCTCCAGGGGGAGGAACTCTATGGCTACACCTTC. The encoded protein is CASSLQGEELYGYTF.

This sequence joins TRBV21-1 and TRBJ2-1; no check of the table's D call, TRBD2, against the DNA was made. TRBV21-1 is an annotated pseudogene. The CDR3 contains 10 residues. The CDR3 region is CASSRYEQFF. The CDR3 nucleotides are TGTGCCAGCAGCCGCTACGAGCAGTTCTTC.

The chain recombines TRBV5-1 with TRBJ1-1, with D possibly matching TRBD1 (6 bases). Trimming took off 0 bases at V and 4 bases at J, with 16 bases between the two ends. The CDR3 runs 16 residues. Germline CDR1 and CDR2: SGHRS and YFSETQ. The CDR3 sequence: CASSLGSQGWGTEAFF. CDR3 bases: TGCGCCAGCAGCTTGGGCTCCCAGGGGTGGGGCACTGAAGCTTTCTTT. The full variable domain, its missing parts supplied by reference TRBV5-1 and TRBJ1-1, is KAGVTQTPRYLIKTRGQQVTLSCSPISGHRSVSWYQQTPGQGLQFLFEYFSETQRNKGNFPGRFSGRQFSNSRSEMNVSTLELGDSALYLCASSLGSQGWGTEAFFGQGTRLTVV.

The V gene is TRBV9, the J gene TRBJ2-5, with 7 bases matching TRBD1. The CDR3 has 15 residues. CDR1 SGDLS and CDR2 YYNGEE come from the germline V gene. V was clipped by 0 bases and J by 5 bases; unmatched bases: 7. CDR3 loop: CASSVAVGGPETQYF. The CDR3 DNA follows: TGTGCCAGCAGCGTAGCGGTAGGGGGCCCGGAGACCCAGTACTTC.

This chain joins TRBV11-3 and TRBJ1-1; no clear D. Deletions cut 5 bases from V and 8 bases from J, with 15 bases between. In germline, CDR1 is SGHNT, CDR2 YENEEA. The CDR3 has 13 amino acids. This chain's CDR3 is CASSPDGRWEAFF. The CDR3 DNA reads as TGTGCCAGCAGCCCGGATGGTCGCTGGGAAGCTTTCTTT.

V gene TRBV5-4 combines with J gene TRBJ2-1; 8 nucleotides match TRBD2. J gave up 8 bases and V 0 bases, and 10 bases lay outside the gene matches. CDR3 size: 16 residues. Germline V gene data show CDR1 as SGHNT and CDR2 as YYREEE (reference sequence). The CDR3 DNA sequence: TGTGCCAGCAGCTTGGAACTAGCGGCATACGTCGATGAGCAGTTCTTC. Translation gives CASSLELAAYVDEQFF.

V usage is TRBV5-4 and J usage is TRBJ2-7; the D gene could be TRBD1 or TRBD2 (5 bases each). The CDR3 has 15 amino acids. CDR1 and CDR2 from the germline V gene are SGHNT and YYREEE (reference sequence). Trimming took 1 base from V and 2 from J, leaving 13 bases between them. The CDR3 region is CASSLKGSGTYEQYF. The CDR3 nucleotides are TGTGCCAGCAGCTTGAAGGGGAGTGGGACCTACGAGCAGTACTTC.

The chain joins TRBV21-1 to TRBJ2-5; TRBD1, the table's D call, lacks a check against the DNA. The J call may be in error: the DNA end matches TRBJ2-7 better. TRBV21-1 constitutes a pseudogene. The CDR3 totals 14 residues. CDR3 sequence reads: CASRKKGRPYEQYF. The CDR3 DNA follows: TGTGCCAGCAGGAAGAAGGGGCGCCCCTACGAGCAGTACTTC.

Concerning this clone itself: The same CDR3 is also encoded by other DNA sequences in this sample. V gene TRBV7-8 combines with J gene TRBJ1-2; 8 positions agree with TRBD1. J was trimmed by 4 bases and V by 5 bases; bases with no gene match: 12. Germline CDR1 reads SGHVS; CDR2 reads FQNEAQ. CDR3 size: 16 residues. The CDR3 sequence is CASSLSSGTGGYGYTF. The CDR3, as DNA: TGTGCCAGCAGCCTAAGCTCCGGGACAGGCGGCTATGGCTACACCTTC.

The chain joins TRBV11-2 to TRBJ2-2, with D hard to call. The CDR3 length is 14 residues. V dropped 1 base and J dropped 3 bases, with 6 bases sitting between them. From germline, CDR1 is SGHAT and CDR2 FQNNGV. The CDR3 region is CASSLARYTGELFF. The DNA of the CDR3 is TGTGCCAGCAGCTTAGCACGGTACACCGGGGAGCTGTTTTTT.

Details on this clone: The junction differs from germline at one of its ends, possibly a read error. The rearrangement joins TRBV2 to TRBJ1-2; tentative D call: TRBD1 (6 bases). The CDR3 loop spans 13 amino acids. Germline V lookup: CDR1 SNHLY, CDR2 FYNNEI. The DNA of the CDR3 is TGTGCCGGCAGTGGTACGGGGGGCCGAGGCTACACCTTC. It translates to CAGSGTGGRGYTF.

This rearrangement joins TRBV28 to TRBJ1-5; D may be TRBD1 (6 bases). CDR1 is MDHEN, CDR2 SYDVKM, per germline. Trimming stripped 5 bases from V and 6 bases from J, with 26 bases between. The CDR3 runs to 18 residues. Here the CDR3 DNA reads TGTGCCAGCAGTAGAGGGGGTTTAGTTTCCAGGGGTGGTCAGCCCCAGCATTTT. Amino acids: CASSRGGLVSRGGQPQHF.